Listed below are T cell receptor beta chains from one sample, sequenced in a study of blood T cell repertoires in COVID-19. Assay: immunoSEQ multiplex PCR; the TCRdb copy retains only in-frame clones and omits some. The table lists approximately 300,000 clones, 90% of them singletons. The source material was PBMCs or T cells enriched from blood (not recorded which). Receptor source: a woman between 18 and 29 years old with acute COVID-19. The CDR3 runs from the conserved cysteine through the conserved F or W. D genes are given only for firm matches. Size is omitted from some rows. Given values are once, few, many or a class for expanded clones.

-	-	TRBV29-1	TRBJ2-7	TGCAGCGTTGAGGCCAGGGACTACGAGCAGTACTTC	CSVEARDYEQYF
once	TRBD2	TRBV18	TRBJ2-7	TGTGCCAGCTCACCCGGACTAGCGAGACCTTACGAGCAGTACTTC	CASSPGLARPYEQYF
-	-	TRBV28	TRBJ1-2	TGTGCCAGCAGACTTGGGCAGAACTATGGCTACACCTTC	CASRLGQNYGYTF
-	TRBD1	TRBV11-3	TRBJ1-2	TGTGCCAGCAGCTCAAAATCCGACAGGGGGCTTACAGACTATGGCTACACCTTC	CASSSKSDRGLTDYGYTF
-	-	TRBV5-4	TRBJ2-5	TGTGCCAGCAGCTTGGGGTCGAGGGCGGAAGAGACCCAGTACTTC	CASSLGSRAEETQYF
-	-	TRBV5-8	TRBJ2-7	TGTGCCAGCAGCCTTCGGACGGGAACCTACGAGCAGTACTTC	CASSLRTGTYEQYF
-	TRBD1	TRBV13	TRBJ2-7	TGTGCCAGCAGCCAATGGGGACAGCACTACGAGCAGTACTTC	CASSQWGQHYEQYF
-	-	TRBV6-1	TRBJ2-7	TGTGCCAGCAGTGAAATCCCGGACTATGCCTACGAGCAGTACTTC	CASSEIPDYAYEQYF
once	-	TRBV24-1	TRBJ2-5	TGTGCCACCAGGCGTCCAGGCGACCAAGAGACCCAGTACTTC	CATRRPGDQETQYF
once	-	TRBV19	TRBJ1-2	TGTGCCAGTAGTATAGTCGGGCAGCGGAGCTACACCTTC	CASSIVGQRSYTF
-	TRBD1	TRBV19	TRBJ1-5	TGTGCCAGTAGCGGACAGGACGGCCAGCCCCAGCATTTT	CASSGQDGQPQHF
-	TRBD2	TRBV28	TRBJ2-1	TGTGCCAGCAGCATTCGACTAGCGGGGGACAATGAGCAGTTCTTC	CASSIRLAGDNEQFF
-	TRBD1	TRBV3-1/TRBV3-2	TRBJ1-1	TGTGCCAGCAGCCCAACCCTTGGGACAGGGGGAAGGAACACTGAAGCTTTCTTT	CASSPTLGTGGRNTEAFF
-	-	TRBV14	TRBJ2-7	TGTGCCAGCAGCCGCGTCGGGTCCTGGGAGCAGTACTTC	CASSRVGSWEQYF
-	TRBD2	TRBV2	TRBJ2-3	TGTGCCAGCACCTCGACTAGCGGGGGTAATACGCAGTATTTT	CASTSTSGGNTQYF
-	-	TRBV28	TRBJ2-7	TGTGCCAGCAGTTTACCCCCCGAGTGGTACGAGCAGTACTTC	CASSLPPEWYEQYF
once	-	TRBV19	TRBJ2-3	TGTGCCAGTAGTTCCCCGGACAAGCTTGGCGCAGATACGCAGTATTTT	CASSSPDKLGADTQYF
many	TRBD1	TRBV19	TRBJ2-7	TGTGCCAGTAGTATAGATCCCGGACAGGGTGTCCCCTACGAGCAGTACTTC	CASSIDPGQGVPYEQYF
-	TRBD2	TRBV10-3	TRBJ2-1	TGTGCCATCAGTGACGGGGGAGGGCGGGATGAGCAGTTCTTC	CAISDGGGRDEQFF
-	TRBD1	TRBV27	TRBJ1-2	TGTGCCAGCAGTTTCGGACAGGGTCATAACTATGGCTACACCTTC	CASSFGQGHNYGYTF
-	TRBD2	TRBV28	TRBJ2-2	TGTGCCAGCAGAGAGCGGGAGCGCAGGGAGCTGTTTTTT	CASRERERRELFF
-	-	TRBV7-9	TRBJ2-1	TGTGCCAGCAGCCTACTCCGTGAACAGTGGAGGAATGAGCAGTTCTTC	CASSLLREQWRNEQFF
once	TRBD1	TRBV11-2	TRBJ2-1	TGTGCCAGCAGCGCAAGACAGGGTGGCTACAATGAGCAGTTCTTC	CASSARQGGYNEQFF
-	-	TRBV20-1	TRBJ2-1	TGCAGTGCTAGAGGGGCGGGTGAGCAGTTCTTC	CSARGAGEQFF
once	-	TRBV27	TRBJ1-2	TGTGCCAGCAGTTCCGCGGGGATGGTTGACTATGGCTACACCTTC	CASSSAGMVDYGYTF
-	-	TRBV2	TRBJ1-6	TGTGCCAGCAGCCCTCGGACTCCTATTAATTCACCCCTCCACTTT	CASSPRTPINSPLHF
-	TRBD2	TRBV7-2	TRBJ2-7	TGTGCCAGCAGCCCAGACAGGCTAGCGGGAGGTGGCGAGCAGTACTTC	CASSPDRLAGGGEQYF
-	-	TRBV28	TRBJ1-2	TGTGCCAGCAGTGCTGGACAGAGGGTAAGCTACACCTTC	CASSAGQRVSYTF
-	TRBD1	TRBV28	TRBJ1-1	TGTGCCAGCAGTTGGGGACAGAGGCCTAAGAGTGGAGCTTTCTTT	CASSWGQRPKSGAFF
once	-	TRBV2	TRBJ1-1	TGTGCCAGCAGTTTAACAGAGCCTGAAGCTTTCTTT	CASSLTEPEAFF
-	-	TRBV7-9	TRBJ2-7	TGTGCCAGCAGCCCCAGTCCGGACAGATACGAGCAGTACTTC	CASSPSPDRYEQYF
-	TRBD1	TRBV6-2/TRBV6-3	TRBJ1-5	TGTGCCAGCAGTACGACCCGACAGGGTATCGGCAATCAGCCCCAGCATTTT	CASSTTRQGIGNQPQHF
-	-	TRBV28	TRBJ1-1	TGTGCCAGCAGGACAGAAGGGAACACTGAAGCTTTCTTT	CASRTEGNTEAFF
-	TRBD1	TRBV24-1	TRBJ1-2	TGTGCCACCAGTGACCCGGACAGGGGGGACTACACCTTC	CATSDPDRGDYTF
-	TRBD2	TRBV5-1	TRBJ2-7	TGCGCCAGCAGCAAGACGACTAGCGTCACCTACGAGCAGTACTTC	CASSKTTSVTYEQYF
once	TRBD1	TRBV5-6	TRBJ1-5	TGTGCCAGCAGCTTCGGGACAGGGCTCAATCAGCCCCAGCATTTT	CASSFGTGLNQPQHF
-	-	TRBV10-3	TRBJ2-7	TGTGCCATCAGTGACCTTATTACAGGGTACGAGCAGTACTTC	CAISDLITGYEQYF
-	TRBD1	TRBV7-9	TRBJ1-1	TGTGCCAGCAGCTTCCAGGTCGCGGGACAGGGCACGAACACTGAAGCTTTCTTT	CASSFQVAGQGTNTEAFF
-	-	TRBV19	TRBJ1-6	TGTGCCAGTAGTGGGGCTGCGAATTCACCCCTCCACTTT	CASSGAANSPLHF
-	-	TRBV6-4	TRBJ2-6	TGTGCCAGCAGTGACTCCGGCTCTGGGGCCAACGTCCTGACTTTC	CASSDSGSGANVLTF
few	-	TRBV28	TRBJ1-5	TGTGCCAGCAGGTACACCGGGACACCTAATCAGCCCCAGCATTTT	CASRYTGTPNQPQHF
-	TRBD1	TRBV12-5	TRBJ2-5	TGTGCTAGTGGTCTGACCGGGACAGGGGGCCGAGAGACCCAGTACTTC	CASGLTGTGGRETQYF
once	TRBD2	TRBV7-9	TRBJ2-5	TGTGCCAGCAGCTGGCCGCAAGGGACTAGCGGGGAAGAGACCCAGTACTTC	CASSWPQGTSGEETQYF
-	-	TRBV3-1/TRBV3-2	TRBJ1-1	TGTGCCAGCAGCTACGGGAGTACTGAAGCTTTCTTT	CASSYGSTEAFF
once	-	TRBV18	TRBJ1-1	TGTGCCAGCTCACCCCAGGGAGGGGATAACACTGAAGCTTTCTTT	CASSPQGGDNTEAFF
once	-	TRBV28	TRBJ1-4	TGTGCCAGCAGTTTTCCGCTAACGGGAGGTGAAAAACTGTTTTTT	CASSFPLTGGEKLFF
-	-	TRBV18	TRBJ1-1	TGTGCCAGCTCACCACCGGGCCCCGGCACTGAAGCTTTCTTT	CASSPPGPGTEAFF
-	-	TRBV27	TRBJ1-4	TGTGCCAGCAGCCGCAGGGTTAGGGAAAAACTGTTTTTT	CASSRRVREKLFF
-	-	TRBV6-5	TRBJ1-2	TGTGCCAGCAGTTACTCGAACGGGAACTATGGCTACACCTTC	CASSYSNGNYGYTF
few	TRBD1	TRBV6-4	TRBJ1-1	TGTGCCAGCAGAGCTACAGGGGGCACTGAAGCTTTCTTT	CASRATGGTEAFF
-	-	TRBV21-1	TRBJ2-1	TGTGCCCCCAAGGGACTAGCGGGAGGAAGGAGCTCCTACAATGAGCAGTTCTTC	CAPKGLAGGRSSYNEQFF
-	-	TRBV6-5	TRBJ1-2	TGTGCCAGCAGTTACGGACGGGGTAACTATGGCTACACCTTC	CASSYGRGNYGYTF
-	-	TRBV30	TRBJ1-5	TGTGCCTGGAGTAGGCAGGACAATCAGCCCCAGCATTTT	CAWSRQDNQPQHF